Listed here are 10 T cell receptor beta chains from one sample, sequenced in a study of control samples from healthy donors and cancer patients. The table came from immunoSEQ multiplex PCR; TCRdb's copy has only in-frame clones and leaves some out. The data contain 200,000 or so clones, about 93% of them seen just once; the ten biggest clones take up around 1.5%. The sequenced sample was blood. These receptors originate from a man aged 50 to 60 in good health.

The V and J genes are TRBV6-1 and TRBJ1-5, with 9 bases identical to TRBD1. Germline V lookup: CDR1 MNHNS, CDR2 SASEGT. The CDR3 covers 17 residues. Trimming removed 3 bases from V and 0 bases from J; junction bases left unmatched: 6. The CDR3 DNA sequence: TGTGCCAGCAGTGAGGACAGGGGCCGCTATAGCAATCAGCCCCAGCATTTT. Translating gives CASSEDRGRYSNQPQHF.

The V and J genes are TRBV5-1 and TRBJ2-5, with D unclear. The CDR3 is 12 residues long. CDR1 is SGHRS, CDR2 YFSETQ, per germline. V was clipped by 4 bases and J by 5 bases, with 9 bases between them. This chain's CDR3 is CASSPSMETQYF. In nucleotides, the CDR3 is TGCGCCAGCAGCCCTTCGATGGAGACCCAGTACTTC.

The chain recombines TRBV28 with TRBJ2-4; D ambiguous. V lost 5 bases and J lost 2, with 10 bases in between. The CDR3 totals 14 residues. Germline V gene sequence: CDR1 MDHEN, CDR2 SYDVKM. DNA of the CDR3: TGTGCCAGCAGTCCTGATAGGCCCAAAAACATTCAGTACTTC. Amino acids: CASSPDRPKNIQYF. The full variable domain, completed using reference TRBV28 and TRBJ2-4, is DVKVTQSSRYLVKRTGEKVFLECVQDMDHENMFWYRQDPGLGLRLIYFSYDVKMKEKGDIPEGYSVSREKKERFSLILESASTNQTSMYLCASSPDRPKNIQYFGAGTRLSVL.

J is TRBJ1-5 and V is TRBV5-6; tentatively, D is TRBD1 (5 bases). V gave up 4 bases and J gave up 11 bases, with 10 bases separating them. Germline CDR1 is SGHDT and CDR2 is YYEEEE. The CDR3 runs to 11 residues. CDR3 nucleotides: TGTGCCAGCAGCCCGGGGCTGGCCCAGCATTTT. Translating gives CASSPGLAQHF.

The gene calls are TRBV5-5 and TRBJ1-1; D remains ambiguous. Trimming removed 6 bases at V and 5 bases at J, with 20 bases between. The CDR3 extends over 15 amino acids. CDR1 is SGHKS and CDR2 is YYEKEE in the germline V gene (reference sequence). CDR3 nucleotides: TGTGCCAGCACCCCGGGCGAGGGTTATGGAACTGAAGCTTTCTTT. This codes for CASTPGEGYGTEAFF.

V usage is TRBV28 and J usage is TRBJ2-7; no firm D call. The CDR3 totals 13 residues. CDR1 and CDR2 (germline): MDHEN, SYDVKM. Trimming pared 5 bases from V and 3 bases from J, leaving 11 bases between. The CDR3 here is CASSPGGIYEQYV. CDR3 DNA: TGTGCCAGCAGTCCCGGCGGTATCTACGAGCAGTACGTC.

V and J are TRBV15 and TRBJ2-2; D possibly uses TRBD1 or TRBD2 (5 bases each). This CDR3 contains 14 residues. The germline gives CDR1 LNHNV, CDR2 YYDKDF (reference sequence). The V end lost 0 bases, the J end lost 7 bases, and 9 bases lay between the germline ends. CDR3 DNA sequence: TGTGCCACCAGCAGAGATCAGAGGGGCGGGGAGCTGTTTTTT. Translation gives CATSRDQRGGELFF.

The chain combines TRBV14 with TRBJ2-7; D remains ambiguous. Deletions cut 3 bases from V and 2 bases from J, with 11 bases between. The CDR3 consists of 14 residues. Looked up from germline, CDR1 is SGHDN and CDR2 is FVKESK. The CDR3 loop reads CASSQQMATYEQYF. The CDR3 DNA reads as TGTGCCAGCAGCCAGCAAATGGCGACCTACGAGCAGTACTTC.

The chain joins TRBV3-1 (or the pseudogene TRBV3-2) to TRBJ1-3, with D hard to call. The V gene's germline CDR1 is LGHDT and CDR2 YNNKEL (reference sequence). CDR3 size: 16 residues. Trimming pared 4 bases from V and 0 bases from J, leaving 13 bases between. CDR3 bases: TGTGCCAGCAGCCCAATCCTCCCGAGCTCTGGAAACACCATATATTTT. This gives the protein CASSPILPSSGNTIYF.

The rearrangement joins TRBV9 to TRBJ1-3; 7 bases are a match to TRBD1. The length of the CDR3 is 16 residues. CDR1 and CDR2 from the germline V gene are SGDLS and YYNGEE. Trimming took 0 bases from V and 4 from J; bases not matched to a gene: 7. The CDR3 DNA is TGTGCCAGCAGCGTAGGGACAGGCCGGTTCGGAAACACCATATATTTT. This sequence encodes CASSVGTGRFGNTIYF.